This TCR beta chain was identified during a study of cytomegalovirus exposure and HLA in healthy donors. Study-wide results and limits: The classifier was said to identify cytomegalovirus status with high specificity and sensitivity.

Healthy individuals who donated bone marrow served as the donors. Germline CDR1 SGHTA, CDR2 FQGTGA. The CDR3 length is 17 residues. With 7 bases clipped from V and 2 bases from J, the junction kept 10 bases outside the gene matches. PCR employed 60 Vbeta and 13 Jbeta primers. The data were produced by immunoSEQ multiplex PCR, yet TCRdb's version contains in-frame clones alone and is incomplete. This table has about 190,000 clones, roughly 75% appearing once. For this clone: Its antigen remains unknown.

The receptor was derived from a man aged 25-40 years in good health and CMV-seropositive. Sequencing input: PBMCs. The rearrangement joins TRBV7-3 to TRBJ2-1; 11 nucleotides agree with TRBD1. For the CDR3, the DNA is TGTGCCAGCAACCCAATGGAGGGACAGGGGGCCTACAATGAGCAGTTCTTC. Amino acid sequence: CASNPMEGQGAYNEQFF.